Listed below are T cell receptor beta chains from one sample, sequenced in a study of shared clonotypes between healthy human individuals. The assay was immunoSEQ multiplex PCR, and TCRdb's table has in-frame clones only and misses some. The sample includes over 2,000,000 clones, 80% to 95% of them seen just once. Source material: naive CD8+ T cells from PBMCs. These receptors were obtained from a man younger than 35 in good health. Some clones in this sample may be carry-over from other donors' samples. Each CDR3 is given with its conserved first and last residue. The order of the fields is clone size, V gene, CDR3 length, D gene, J gene, CDR3 protein, CDR3 DNA. The D gene is left open where the match is weak. Size values are once, few and many counts, or a class for expanded clones, and some rows have none.

.,TRBV28,14,.,TRBJ1-5,CASSFIGANQPQHF,TGTGCCAGCAGTTTCATAGGTGCCAATCAGCCCCAGCATTTT
.,TRBV13,14,.,TRBJ2-7,CASSAWDARDEQYF,TGTGCCAGCAGCGCGTGGGACGCACGGGACGAGCAGTACTTC
.,TRBV14,14,.,TRBJ2-5,CASSQGFIGETQYF,TGTGCCAGCAGCCAAGGCTTCATCGGAGAGACCCAGTACTTC
.,TRBV13,15,TRBD1,TRBJ2-2,CASSPGQGGTGELFF,TGTGCCAGCAGCCCCGGACAGGGTGGCACCGGGGAGCTGTTTTTT
once,TRBV13,14,.,TRBJ2-2,CASSPLYEAGELFF,TGTGCCAGCAGCCCATTGTACGAGGCCGGGGAGCTGTTTTTT
.,TRBV27,14,.,TRBJ1-1,CASSLSVKNTEAFF,TGTGCCAGCAGTTTATCTGTCAAGAACACTGAAGCTTTCTTT
.,TRBV10-1,14,.,TRBJ2-7,CASSAGRAGYEQYF,TGCGCCAGCAGCGCGGGCCGGGCGGGGTACGAGCAGTACTTC
.,TRBV18,15,.,TRBJ2-7,CASSPEGGQTYEQYF,TGTGCCAGCTCACCTGAGGGGGGACAGACCTACGAGCAGTACTTC
.,TRBV13,15,.,TRBJ1-1,CASSLGVPASPEAFF,TGTGCCAGCAGCTTAGGGGTCCCCGCTTCGCCTGAAGCTTTCTTT
.,TRBV11-2,15,TRBD2,TRBJ2-7,CASSLGQLAGYEQYF,TGTGCCAGCAGCTTAGGGCAGCTAGCGGGGTACGAGCAGTACTTC
.,TRBV5-6,16,.,TRBJ2-7,CASSLEGGISSYEQYF,TGTGCCAGCAGCTTGGAGGGGGGGATTAGCTCCTACGAGCAGTACTTC
.,TRBV10-1,14,TRBD2,TRBJ2-7,CASSPSGSFYEQYF,TGCGCCAGCAGTCCTAGCGGGAGTTTCTACGAGCAGTACTTC
.,TRBV7-9,15,.,TRBJ2-7,CASSLVVRGTYEQYF,TGTGCCAGCAGCTTAGTCGTCAGGGGAACCTACGAGCAGTACTTC
.,TRBV2,14,.,TRBJ2-6,CASTPGSGANVLTF,TGTGCCAGCACCCCGGGATCTGGGGCCAACGTCCTGACTTTC
.,TRBV29-1,15,TRBD1,TRBJ1-3,CSAEGTVSSGNTIYF,TGCAGCGCCGAGGGGACAGTCAGCTCTGGAAACACCATATATTTT
once,TRBV29-1,16,.,TRBJ1-1,CSATKEGLPRAVEAFF,TGCAGCGCCACTAAAGAGGGGCTCCCCAGGGCGGTTGAAGCTTTCTTT
.,TRBV19,18,.,TRBJ2-1,CASSIDTPWGSGGNEQFF,TGTGCCAGTAGTATAGATACACCGTGGGGCAGTGGTGGGAATGAGCAGTTCTTC
.,TRBV2,15,TRBD1,TRBJ2-7,CASSEGTGGHYEQYF,TGTGCCAGCAGTGAGGGGACAGGGGGCCACTACGAGCAGTACTTC
once,TRBV27,16,TRBD1,TRBJ2-7,CASSQYPGTGAYEQYF,TGTGCCAGCAGTCAGTACCCCGGGACAGGGGCCTACGAGCAGTACTTC
once,TRBV14,18,TRBD2,TRBJ2-7,CASSQDDDSGVNSYEQYF,TGTGCCAGCAGCCAAGATGATGATAGCGGGGTAAACTCCTACGAGCAGTACTTC
once,TRBV5-1,14,.,TRBJ1-1,CASSLFPLGTEAFF,TGCGCCAGCAGCTTATTTCCCCTGGGCACTGAAGCTTTCTTT
.,TRBV9,17,TRBD1,TRBJ2-3,CASSVAQKQGPTDTQYF,TGTGCCAGCAGCGTAGCTCAAAAACAGGGGCCTACAGATACGCAGTATTTT
.,TRBV28,14,.,TRBJ2-1,CASRDRVWDNEQFF,TGTGCCAGCAGGGATCGGGTTTGGGACAATGAGCAGTTCTTC
.,TRBV7-9,15,TRBD1,TRBJ2-2,CASRYRDRVTGELFF,TGTGCCAGCAGGTACCGGGACAGGGTCACCGGGGAGCTGTTTTTT
.,TRBV11-2,14,TRBD1,TRBJ2-7,CASSSGTVLYEQYF,TGTGCCAGCAGCTCCGGGACAGTCCTCTACGAGCAGTACTTC
.,TRBV7-9,15,.,TRBJ2-1,CASSVHHSEYNEQFF,TGTGCCAGCAGCGTCCACCACAGTGAATACAATGAGCAGTTCTTC
.,TRBV6-5,15,TRBD2,TRBJ2-7,CASSYFGGSSYEQYF,TGTGCCAGCAGTTACTTTGGCGGGAGCTCCTACGAGCAGTACTTC
.,TRBV7-9,15,TRBD2,TRBJ2-1,CASSLARLAGGEQFF,TGTGCCAGCAGCTTAGCGCGGCTAGCGGGAGGTGAGCAGTTCTTC
.,TRBV30,12,.,TRBJ2-7,CAWSVGSYEQYF,TGTGCCTGGAGTGTGGGGAGCTACGAGCAGTACTTC
once,TRBV6-1,15,TRBD1,TRBJ1-4,CASSGPGQGNEKLFF,TGTGCCAGCAGTGGACCGGGACAGGGGAATGAAAAACTGTTTTTT
.,TRBV19,15,TRBD1,TRBJ1-1,CASREDQGVGTEAFF,TGTGCCAGTAGGGAAGACCAGGGGGTGGGCACTGAAGCTTTCTTT
.,TRBV30,19,TRBD1,TRBJ1-2,CAGRRDRAAAGPFNYGYTF,TGTGCCGGTCGTAGGGACAGGGCGGCCGCGGGGCCATTTAACTATGGCTACACCTTC
.,TRBV7-9,15,.,TRBJ1-1,CASSLDDFMNTEAFF,TGTGCCAGCAGCTTAGATGACTTTATGAACACTGAAGCTTTCTTT
.,TRBV27,13,.,TRBJ2-7,CASSPKHNYEQYF,TGTGCCAGCAGTCCAAAACATAACTACGAGCAGTACTTC
once,TRBV21-1,17,.,TRBJ2-2,CASSKASGIKNTGELFF,TGTGCCAGCAGCAAAGCATCAGGGATAAAAAACACCGGGGAGCTGTTTTTT
.,TRBV15,15,.,TRBJ1-4,CATSTDESTNEKLFF,TGTGCCACCAGCACAGACGAATCAACTAATGAAAAACTGTTTTTT
once,TRBV27,16,.,TRBJ1-4,CASSLGPGATNEKLFF,TGTGCCAGCAGTTTAGGGCCCGGGGCAACTAATGAAAAACTGTTTTTT
.,TRBV27,15,TRBD2,TRBJ2-3,CASSLTGLAGDTQYF,TGTGCCAGCAGTCTGACGGGACTAGCCGGTGATACGCAGTATTTT
.,TRBV7-8,15,.,TRBJ2-7,CASSLAEGSSYEQYF,TGTGCCAGCAGCTTAGCGGAGGGTAGCTCCTACGAGCAGTACTTC
.,TRBV6-1,14,.,TRBJ2-7,CASSELGNTYEQYF,TGTGCCAGCAGTGAACTGGGGAATACCTACGAGCAGTACTTC
once,TRBV9,14,TRBD2,TRBJ2-1,CASSHSGSVGEQFF,TGTGCCAGCAGCCATAGCGGGAGCGTGGGTGAGCAGTTCTTC
.,TRBV7-8,15,.,TRBJ1-3,CASSPERGAGNTIYF,TGTGCCAGCAGCCCCGAGCGGGGGGCTGGAAACACCATATATTTT